A single sample gave rise to the 26 T cell receptor beta chains below, sequenced in a study of Ad26.COV2.S vaccination and SARS-CoV-2 variants. Treatment noted: around 19 received Ad26.COV2.S at low or high dose, single or two shots; a few received placebo; per-sample allocation not given. Following the first vaccine or placebo injection, samples were taken on day 63. Profiling relied on immunoSEQ multiplex PCR, and the TCRdb table lists in-frame clones only, not all of them. This table holds 350,000 to 400,000 clones, 80% to 90% found once. The specimen was peripheral blood, collected in a trial of Ad26.COV2.S vaccine versus placebo. Every receptor here comes from a person between 18 and 60 years old who received the Ad26.COV2.S COVID-19 vaccine or a placebo.

The V call is TRBV3-1 (or the pseudogene TRBV3-2), the J call TRBJ1-1; 11 bases are shared with TRBD1. This CDR3 is 18 amino acids long. The V and J ends lost 0 bases and 2 bases, in that order; junction bases with no gene match: 8. Germline loops: CDR1 LGHDT, CDR2 YNNKEL (reference sequence). CDR3 coding DNA: TGTGCCAGCAGCCAAGACGTATGGGACAGGGGGGATAACACTGAAGCTTTCTTT. Protein sequence: CASSQDVWDRGDNTEAFF.

The genes are TRBV30 and TRBJ1-1; a possible D gene is TRBD1 (5 bases). Trimming left V 0 bases short and J 10 bases short, with 9 bases between. Germline CDR1 is GTSNPN and CDR2 is SVGIG (reference sequence). CDR3 length: 11 amino acids. CDR3 residues: CAWSVSGVAFF. The CDR3 nucleotides read TGTGCCTGGAGTGTATCGGGGGTAGCTTTCTTT. The variable domain in full, completed from reference TRBV30 and TRBJ1-1, reads SQTIHQWPATLVQPVGSPLSLECTVEGTSNPNLYWYRQAAGRGLQLLFYSVGIGQISSEVPQNLSASRPQDRQFILSSKKLLLSDSGFYLCAWSVSGVAFFGQGTRLTVV.

The chain recombines TRBV6-2 or TRBV6-3 with TRBJ2-3; D remains unclear. The V and J ends lost 0 bases and 4 bases respectively, with 8 bases between them. Germline V gene sequence: CDR1 MNHEY, CDR2 SVGEGT. This CDR3 spans 14 amino acids. DNA of the CDR3: TGTGCCAGCAGTTACTCGGGTCGGGCAGATACGCAGTATTTT. It codes for CASSYSGRADTQYF.

The rearrangement links TRBV6-1 to TRBJ2-5; D unresolved. Trimming cost V 2 bases and J 7 bases, with 8 bases left between them. Germline assignment: CDR1 MNHNS and CDR2 SASEGT. The CDR3 is made up of 12 amino acids. DNA of the CDR3: TGTGCCAGCAGTGAAACCGGCACGACCCAGTACTTC. Amino acid sequence: CASSETGTTQYF.

The chain links TRBV5-1 to TRBJ1-4, with D tentatively TRBD1 (6 bases). Trimming left V 4 bases short and J 8 bases short, with 24 bases between. The length of the CDR3 is 17 residues. CDR1 SGHRS and CDR2 YFSETQ come from the germline V gene. As DNA, the CDR3 is TGCGCCAGCAGCCCACTCGGGCCCCCAGGGGCAGGAGAAAAACTGTTTTTT. It is translated as CASSPLGPPGAGEKLFF.

The chain combines TRBV7-2 with TRBJ1-2; D gene uncertain. Trimming pared 2 bases from V and 2 bases from J, leaving 12 bases between. The germline CDR1 and CDR2 sequences are SGHTA and FQGNSA. CDR3 length: 15 amino acids. The CDR3 spells CASSLMLGGNYGYTF. The CDR3, as DNA: TGTGCCAGCAGCTTAATGCTGGGAGGCAACTATGGCTACACCTTC.

The CDR3 spells CASSLRQGDHQPQHF. The CDR3 bases are TGTGCCAGCAGCTTAAGACAGGGAGATCATCAGCCCCAGCATTTT. The chain is built from TRBV5-5 and TRBJ1-5; 7 nucleotides align to TRBD1. The CDR3 has 15 amino acids. After removal of 2 bases from V and 5 bases from J, the junction contained 7 bases not matched to a gene. The germline V gene has CDR1 SGHKS and CDR2 YYEKEE (reference sequence).

This rearrangement joins TRBV6-5 to TRBJ2-3; D ambiguous. This CDR3 has 13 residues. Per the germline V gene, CDR1 is MNHEY and CDR2 is SVGAGI. The V gene lost 2 bases and the J gene lost 6 bases, with 9 bases spanning the gap. The CDR3 DNA reads TGTGCCAGCAGTTACGACGACGGGGATACGCAGTATTTT. Translating it yields CASSYDDGDTQYF.

This clone came up once. The gene calls are TRBV28 and TRBJ1-1; 7 nucleotides agree with TRBD1. The CDR3 runs 19 residues. Trimming removed 2 bases from V and 0 bases from J; junction bases left unmatched: 15. Germline V gives CDR1 MDHEN, CDR2 SYDVKM. The CDR3 reads CASSLGLGWSQGMNTEAFF. CDR3 coding DNA: TGTGCCAGCAGTTTAGGGTTGGGGTGGTCACAGGGGATGAACACTGAAGCTTTCTTT.

This clone is a singleton in its sample. The genes are TRBV6-2 or TRBV6-3 and TRBJ2-3; unclear D gene. CDR3 length equals 17 residues. CDR1 is MNHEY and CDR2 is SVGEGT in the germline V gene. The V end lost 5 bases, the J end lost 0 bases, and 18 bases lay between the germline ends. CDR3 loop: CASSKPTKQTSTDTQYF. CDR3 bases: TGTGCCAGCAGTAAACCCACTAAGCAGACTAGCACAGATACGCAGTATTTT.

Only a few counts were recorded for this clone. The V gene is TRBV5-6, the J gene TRBJ1-2; D is ambiguous. The CDR3 spans 15 residues. Germline V lookup: CDR1 SGHDT, CDR2 YYEEEE. Trimming removed 4 bases from V and 2 bases from J, with 15 bases in between. The CDR3 reads CASSRLGLGNYGYTF. In nucleotides, the CDR3 is TGTGCCAGCAGCCGCCTAGGACTGGGGAACTATGGCTACACCTTC. The full variable domain, completed using reference TRBV5-6 and TRBJ1-2, is DAGVTQSPTHLIKTRGQQVTLRCSPKSGHDTVSWYQQALGQGPQFIFQYYEEEERQRGNFPDRFSGHQFPNYSSELNVNALLLGDSALYLCASSRLGLGNYGYTFGSGTRLTVV.

The rearrangement uses TRBV27 and TRBJ2-5; 10 bases fit TRBD2. V lost 6 bases, J lost 5 bases, and 9 bases stayed unmatched. The CDR3 has 15 amino acids. CDR1 and CDR2 from the germline V gene are MNHEY and SMNVEV (reference sequence). The CDR3 sequence: CASRPTAGGRETQYF. CDR3 coding DNA: TGTGCCAGCAGACCTACAGCGGGGGGGCGGGAGACCCAGTACTTC.

The rearrangement uses TRBV24-1 and TRBJ2-2; D possibly corresponds to TRBD2 (6 bases). The CDR3 is 16 amino acids. Trimming stripped 4 bases from V and 5 bases from J, with 16 bases between. The V gene's germline CDR1 is KGHDR and CDR2 SFDVKD. The CDR3 DNA follows: TGTGCCACCAGTGAATCCGAATCGGGGAGGACCGGGGAGCTGTTTTTT. This gives the protein CATSESESGRTGELFF.

The gene calls are TRBV3-1 (or the pseudogene TRBV3-2) and TRBJ2-2; D remains ambiguous. Germline CDR1 LGHDT, CDR2 YNNKEL (reference sequence). The CDR3 contains 14 residues. Trimming removed 3 bases at V and 3 bases at J, with 8 bases between. DNA of the CDR3: TGTGCCAGCAGCCACGGACGGCACACCGGGGAGCTGTTTTTT. It yields the protein CASSHGRHTGELFF.

The chain is built from TRBV29-1 and TRBJ2-2; 7 bases align to TRBD1. The CDR3 length is 14 residues. After removal of 5 bases from V and 1 base from J, the junction contained 4 bases not matched to a gene. Germline loops: CDR1 SQVTM, CDR2 ANQGSEA. CDR3 protein: CSVPRDRNTGELFF. Here the CDR3 DNA reads TGCAGCGTTCCACGGGACAGGAACACCGGGGAGCTGTTTTTT.

This rearrangement joins TRBV13 to TRBJ1-2; D not resolved. V was pared by 2 bases and J by 2 bases, with 9 bases between. Germline V gene data show CDR1 as PRHDT and CDR2 as FYEKMQ (reference sequence). CDR3 size: 14 residues. The CDR3 is CASSLSGGNYGYTF. CDR3 DNA sequence: TGTGCCAGCAGCTTATCGGGCGGGAACTATGGCTACACCTTC. Variable domain in full (rest from reference TRBV13 and TRBJ1-2): AAGVIQSPRHLIKEKRETATLKCYPIPRHDTVYWYQQGPGQDPQFLISFYEKMQSDKGSIPDRFSAQQFSDYHSELNMSSLELGDSALYFCASSLSGGNYGYTFGSGTRLTVV.

This clone was counted only a few times. The chain uses TRBV12-3 or TRBV12-4 and TRBJ2-7; D ambiguous. The CDR3 sequence is 12 residues long. V dropped 2 bases and J dropped 6 bases, with 8 bases sitting between them. Here the CDR3 reads CASSLSGGEQYF. The CDR3 DNA sequence: TGTGCCAGCAGTTTAAGTGGCGGCGAGCAGTACTTC.

The V call is TRBV12-3 or TRBV12-4, the J call TRBJ2-7; D remains unclear. V lost 3 bases to trimming and J lost 5 bases, with 8 bases between them. The length of the CDR3 is 12 residues. The CDR3 DNA reads TGTGCCAGCAGTTTCATCCCGGACGAGCAGTACTTC. As protein: CASSFIPDEQYF.

The chain combines TRBV10-3 with TRBJ2-7; D ambiguous. The V end lost 8 bases, the J end lost 1 base, and 9 bases lay between the germline ends. Germline V gives CDR1 ENHRY, CDR2 SYGVKD. The CDR3 has 12 residues. CDR3: CAIGSASYEQYF. CDR3 in DNA: TGTGCCATCGGTTCGGCTTCCTACGAGCAGTACTTC.

The chain has TRBV7-2 and TRBJ1-2; maybe TRBD1 (5 bases). Germline-derived CDR1 and CDR2 are SGHTA and FQGNSA. V lost 0 bases and J 3 bases, leaving 11 bases between the germline ends. The CDR3 is made up of 15 amino acids. CDR3 nucleotide sequence: TGTGCCAGCAGCTTAGCGCTCGGGGGTTACTATGGCTACACCTTC. This gives the protein CASSLALGGYYGYTF.

The chain recombines TRBV9 with TRBJ1-1, with D possibly TRBD1 on 5 matching bases. The CDR3 covers 15 residues. Per germline, CDR1 SGDLS and CDR2 YYNGEE. V was shortened by 4 bases and J by 1 base, with 14 bases between the two germline ends. The CDR3 bases are TGTGCCAGCAGCCCTACAGGCAACCAGAACACTGAAGCTTTCTTT. Its protein is CASSPTGNQNTEAFF.

This clone was observed once. The V call is TRBV11-2, the J call TRBJ2-3; 7 bases map to TRBD1. This CDR3 comprises 15 residues. Germline trimming cut 5 bases from V and 3 bases from J; bases unmatched to any gene: 8. The germline CDR1 and CDR2 sequences are SGHAT and FQNNGV. The CDR3: CASSPPTGYTDTQYF. CDR3 bases: TGTGCCAGCAGCCCCCCGACAGGGTATACAGATACGCAGTATTTT.

The V gene is TRBV7-9, the J gene TRBJ2-2; D ambiguous. Germline values: CDR1 SEHNR, CDR2 FQNEAQ (reference sequence). V lost 5 bases to trimming and J lost 0 bases, with 4 bases between them. The CDR3 has 13 amino acids. The CDR3 reads CASSLSNTGELFF. CDR3 DNA sequence: TGTGCCAGCAGCCTGTCGAACACCGGGGAGCTGTTTTTT.

The gene calls are TRBV6-5 and TRBJ1-2, with a weak D call TRBD1 (6 bases). V was pared by 6 bases and J by 3 bases, with 14 bases between. CDR1 and CDR2 from the germline V gene are MNHEY and SVGAGI. The length of the CDR3 is 14 residues. The CDR3 loop is CASRLQGFDYGYTF. The CDR3 DNA is TGTGCCAGCAGACTACAGGGCTTTGACTATGGCTACACCTTC.

This chain uses TRBV2 with TRBJ1-1; D is unclear. The V end lost 2 bases, the J end lost 3 bases, and 7 bases lay between the germline ends. Germline V gives CDR1 SNHLY, CDR2 FYNNEI. The CDR3 consists of 13 residues. The CDR3 sequence: CASSELGYTEAFF. For the CDR3, the DNA is TGTGCCAGCAGTGAACTGGGATACACTGAAGCTTTCTTT.

V usage is TRBV3-1 (or the pseudogene TRBV3-2) and J usage is TRBJ1-1; D not resolved. Per germline, CDR1 LGHDT and CDR2 YNNKEL (reference sequence). The CDR3 has 14 residues. Between the trimmed V and J ends, which lost 4 bases and 4 bases, there was a span of 13 bases. For the CDR3, the DNA is TGTGCCAGCAGCCGAGGACTTCGGAGCACTGAAGCTTTCTTT. Translation gives CASSRGLRSTEAFF.